This T cell receptor (beta chain) stems from a study of blood T cell repertoires in COVID-19. Profiled with immunoSEQ multiplex PCR; TCRdb holds only in-frame clones, not every one. Of 200,000 to 250,000 clones in the sample, around 89% were seen once. Trimming cost V 0 bases and J 7 bases; bases outside gene matches: 5. This CDR3 has 15 residues. Germline assignment: CDR1 SGHRS and CDR2 YFSETQ. Source material: PBMCs or T cells enriched from blood (not recorded which). The sequence was obtained from a woman between 25 and 40 years old who had recovered from COVID-19. The chain links TRBV5-1 to TRBJ1-4; 8 bases are a match to TRBD1. The chain's CDR3 is CASSLDQGASEKLFF. Here the CDR3 DNA reads TGCGCCAGCAGCTTGGATCAGGGGGCGTCTGAAAAACTGTTTTTT.